One T cell receptor beta chain is described in this entry. CDR1 MGHDK and CDR2 SYGVNS come from the germline V gene. Between the trimmed V and J ends, which lost 7 bases and 11 bases, there was a span of 20 bases. The CDR3 consists of 13 residues. This sample is drawn from a study of OX40 agonist ivuxolimab in advanced cancers. TCRdb keeps only in-frame clones here, not all; method: immunoSEQ multiplex PCR. Of 75,000 to 100,000 clones listed, about nine tenths are singletons. The sample here was CD4+ or CD8+ T cells sorted from blood, taken in a trial of the OX40 agonist ivuxolimab. This TCR came from an adult with an advanced solid tumor such as melanoma, head and neck, liver or kidney cancer. This sequence joins TRBV25-1 and TRBJ1-1; TRBD1 might be the D (5 bases). CDR3 in amino acids: CASIQTGLNMAFF. CDR3 nucleotide sequence: TGTGCCAGCATCCAGACGGGACTTAACATGGCTTTCTTT.